The 4 T cell receptor beta chains below come from one sample, sequenced in a study of blood T cell repertoires in COVID-19. Using immunoSEQ multiplex PCR, the repertoire was profiled, and TCRdb retains in-frame clones only, with some absent. The sample records 650,000 to 800,000 clones, over 80% being singletons. The sequenced sample was peripheral blood. Every receptor here comes from a woman aged 18-29 years with acute or convalescent COVID-19.

The rearrangement joins TRBV6-5 to TRBJ2-3, with 11 nucleotides matching TRBD2. Germline V gene lookup returns CDR1 MNHEY and CDR2 SVGAGI. CDR3 length: 15 amino acids. J gave up 2 bases and V 6 bases, and 4 bases lay outside the gene matches. The CDR3 protein is CASRGTSGLTDTQYF. In DNA, the CDR3 is TGTGCCAGCAGGGGGACTAGCGGACTCACAGATACGCAGTATTTT.

This chain uses TRBV2 with TRBJ1-2; D call uncertain. The CDR3 spans 15 residues. Trimming took off 5 bases at V and 1 base at J, with 14 bases between the two ends. CDR1 is SNHLY and CDR2 is FYNNEI in the germline V gene. The CDR3, as DNA: TGTGCCAGCAGTTTAGGGAGTGTTTTTAACTATGGCTACACCTTC. Amino acids: CASSLGSVFNYGYTF.

This chain uses TRBV12-3 or TRBV12-4 with TRBJ1-2; 8 bases map to TRBD1. This CDR3 is 13 amino acids long. After removal of 7 bases from V and 4 bases from J, the junction contained 5 bases not matched to a gene. CDR3: CASTPGGVYGYTF. CDR3 nucleotides: TGTGCCAGCACCCCAGGGGGCGTCTATGGCTACACCTTC.

The rearrangement joins TRBV12-3 or TRBV12-4 to TRBJ2-1; a weak D match, TRBD1 (5 bases). The CDR3 has 12 amino acids. The germline V and J ends were trimmed by 3 bases and 13 bases, with 13 bases remaining between them. CDR3 region: CASSFPGSTQFF. CDR3 bases: TGTGCCAGCAGTTTCCCAGGGTCCACACAGTTCTTC.